The clone carrying this TCR beta chain counts as large. Its specificity is not known. The QIAseq Immune Repertoire TCR panel built the libraries from around 15 ng of total RNA. A single record per CDR3 protein comes from TCRdb applying MiXCR to the reads. The data contain 250 to 350 distinct CDR3 sequences, approximately 7% of them seen just once; the ten biggest clones take up 17%. This specimen belongs to a study of circulating CD8 cells and anti-PD-1 response in melanoma. Points from the study as a whole: At M1, fewer than 7% of TRB clonotypes appeared in multiple subsets. Experiments were generally run without replicates.

From live CD3+CD8+TCRalphabeta+ cells, four PD-1 and/or TIGIT subsets were sorted. The germline gives CDR1 LNHDA, CDR2 SQIVND (reference sequence). The CDR3 spans 14 residues. The ends lost 2 bases at V and 3 bases at J; junction bases unmatched: 0. Sequenced here: CD8+ T cells from PBMCs, sampled at baseline or after one month of anti-PD-1 therapy (not recorded which). This receptor was identified in a human donor with melanoma. This chain joins TRBV19 and TRBJ2-1, with TRBD2 identical over 8 bases. CDR3 residues: CASSIRGGYNEQFF. CDR3 in DNA: TGTGCCAGTAGTATACGGGGGGGCTACAATGAGCAGTTCTTC.